The sequence of this T cell receptor beta chain was determined in a study of blood T cell repertoires in COVID-19. Unmatched junction bases numbered 7, after V lost 5 bases and J lost 8 bases. The CDR3 consists of 13 residues. CDR1 and CDR2 from the germline V gene are LNHDA and SQIVND (reference sequence). Sequencing was performed with immunoSEQ multiplex PCR; in TCRdb, only in-frame clones are kept and a portion is missing. The data contain 100,000 to 150,000 clones, 85% to 90% of them singletons. The sequencing input was peripheral blood. The V and J genes are TRBV19 and TRBJ1-2; 8 bases line up with TRBD1. The sequence was collected from a man aged 50-60 years with acute or convalescent COVID-19. CDR3: CASSAQQGVGYTF. In DNA, the CDR3 is TGTGCCAGTAGTGCTCAACAGGGGGTAGGCTACACCTTC.